This entry is about one T cell receptor beta chain. Its target is unknown. This sample was included in a study of T cell responses to AZD1222 COVID-19 vaccine. Study context: Second-dose groups at about 4 or about 12 weeks were pooled. Study results and limitations: Researchers report vaccine-associated CD4 TCRs spanning spike, with dominance at 160-218 and 743-854. Recipients of two AZD1222 doses showed rising Spike-specific TCR breadth and depth. Clonal diversity was possibly underestimated, and the donors were mostly white British, with more females.

The germline gives CDR1 SEHNR, CDR2 FQNEAQ (reference sequence). CDR3 length: 16 amino acids. The V end lost 5 bases, the J end lost 7 bases, and 18 bases lay between the germline ends. Clones were read by immunoSEQ multiplex PCR, and TCRdb kept only the in-frame ones, dropping some. The sample lists 200,000 or so clones, approximately 94% occurring once. The clonotype was recovered from an adult in good health. This specimen was peripheral blood, taken on day 0 of AZD1222 vaccination. This chain uses TRBV7-9 with TRBJ1-6; tentative D call: TRBD1 (6 bases). DNA for the CDR3: TGTGCCAGCAGCCAATTCGGGGGGCCGGGGAATTCACCCCTCCACTTT. Protein: CASSQFGGPGNSPLHF.